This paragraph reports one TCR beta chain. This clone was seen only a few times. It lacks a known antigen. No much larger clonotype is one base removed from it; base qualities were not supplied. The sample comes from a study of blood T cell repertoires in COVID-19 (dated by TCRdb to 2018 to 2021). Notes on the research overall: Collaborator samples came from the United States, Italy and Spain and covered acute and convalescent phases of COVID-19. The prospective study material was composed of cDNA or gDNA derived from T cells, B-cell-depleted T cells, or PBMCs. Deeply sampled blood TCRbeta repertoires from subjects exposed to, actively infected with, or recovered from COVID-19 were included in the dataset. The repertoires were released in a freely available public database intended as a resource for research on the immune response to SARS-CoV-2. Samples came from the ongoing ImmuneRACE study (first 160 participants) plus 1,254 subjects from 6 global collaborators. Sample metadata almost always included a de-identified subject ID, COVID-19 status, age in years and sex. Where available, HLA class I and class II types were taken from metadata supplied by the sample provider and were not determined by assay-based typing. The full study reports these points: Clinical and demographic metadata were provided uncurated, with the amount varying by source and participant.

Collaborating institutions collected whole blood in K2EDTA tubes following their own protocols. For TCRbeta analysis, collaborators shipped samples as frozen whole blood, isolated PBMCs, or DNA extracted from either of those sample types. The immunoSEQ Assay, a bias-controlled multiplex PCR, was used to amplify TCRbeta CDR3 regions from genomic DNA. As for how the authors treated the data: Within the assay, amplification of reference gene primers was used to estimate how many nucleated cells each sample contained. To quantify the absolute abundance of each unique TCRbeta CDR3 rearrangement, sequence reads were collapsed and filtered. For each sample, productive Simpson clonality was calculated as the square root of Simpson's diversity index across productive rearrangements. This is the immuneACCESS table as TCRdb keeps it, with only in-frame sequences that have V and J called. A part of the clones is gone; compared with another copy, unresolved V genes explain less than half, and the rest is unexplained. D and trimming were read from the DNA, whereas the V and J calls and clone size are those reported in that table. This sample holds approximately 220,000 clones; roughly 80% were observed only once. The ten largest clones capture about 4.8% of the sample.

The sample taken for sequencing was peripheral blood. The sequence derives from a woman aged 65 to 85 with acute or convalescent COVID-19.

For the CDR3, the sequence is CASSRYRGTEAFF. DNA sequence: TGTGCCAGCAGCCGTTACAGGGGCACTGAAGCTTTCTTT. The sequence is built from TRBV6-5 and TRBJ1-1, with TRBD1 identical over 7 junction bases. Reading the germline V gene gives CDR1 MNHEY and CDR2 SVGAGI. V is trimmed back by 6 bases and J by 4 bases, and the junction contains 5 bases that no gene match accounts for. Including cysteine and phenylalanine, the CDR3 has 13 amino acids. Only the CDR3 part of the read is kept: 39 bases, read in frame from the first base.